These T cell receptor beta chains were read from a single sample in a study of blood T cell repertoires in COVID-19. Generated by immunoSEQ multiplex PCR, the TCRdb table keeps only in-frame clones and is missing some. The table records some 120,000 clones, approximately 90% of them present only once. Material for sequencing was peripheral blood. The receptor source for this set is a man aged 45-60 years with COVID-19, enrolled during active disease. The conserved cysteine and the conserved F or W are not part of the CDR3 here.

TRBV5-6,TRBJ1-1,ASSLGFGAAEAF
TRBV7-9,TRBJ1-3,ASRERQGRNTIY
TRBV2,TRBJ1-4,ASSTRQGSEKLF
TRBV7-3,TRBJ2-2,ASSPLNTGELF
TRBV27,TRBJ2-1,ASSYTRQGSISQF
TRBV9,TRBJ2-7,ASSGGQGAAYEQY
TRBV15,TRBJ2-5,ATSRGGSPGTQY
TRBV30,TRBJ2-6,AWSRRGASGANVLT
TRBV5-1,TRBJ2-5,ASSLDPGGEEETQY
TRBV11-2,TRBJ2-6,ASSLGALGANVLT
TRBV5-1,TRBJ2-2,ASSPDRFTGELF
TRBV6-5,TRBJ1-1,ASSRRTSNTEAF
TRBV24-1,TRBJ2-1,ATSDPRGGSYNEQF
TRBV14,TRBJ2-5,ASSQGGRIMETQY
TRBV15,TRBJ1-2,ATSRDRRQGVGYT
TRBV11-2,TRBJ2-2,ASSPTQVFAGELF